The clone carrying this T cell receptor (beta chain) was observed many times. The library was designed around alpha chains, so this beta chain is a stray read whose abundance carries little weight. Stated time point: sample taken at primary tumor resection. Sequencing of whole RNA from tumor, nontumor lung or frozen PBMC involved no sorting. Donation came from approximately 69 patients with untreated early-stage non-small cell lung cancer. TCRdb re-analysed the 5' RACE reads in MiXCR, keeping a single row per CDR3 protein. The sample contains roughly 11,000 distinct CDR3 sequences, around 4% of which appear only once. Trimming took off 6 bases at V and 4 bases at J, with 13 bases between the two ends. The CDR3 has 14 residues. CDR1 is KGHDR and CDR2 is SFDVKD in the germline V gene. The sample is drawn from a study of spatial heterogeneity in lung cancer. Study context: Alpha-chain sequences were consistently detected less often than beta-chain sequences. The library had UMIs, and each TCR and UMI pair averaged more than ten raw reads.

The rearrangement uses TRBV24-1 and TRBJ2-3; possibly TRBD2 for D (6 bases). The specimen was normal lung tissue next to the tumor, collected at surgery. This clonotype was sampled from a male donor with early-stage non-small cell lung cancer. CDR3 coding DNA: TGTGCCACCAGTTTGGAGGGAGGAGCAGATACGCAGTATTTT. Protein product: CATSLEGGADTQYF.